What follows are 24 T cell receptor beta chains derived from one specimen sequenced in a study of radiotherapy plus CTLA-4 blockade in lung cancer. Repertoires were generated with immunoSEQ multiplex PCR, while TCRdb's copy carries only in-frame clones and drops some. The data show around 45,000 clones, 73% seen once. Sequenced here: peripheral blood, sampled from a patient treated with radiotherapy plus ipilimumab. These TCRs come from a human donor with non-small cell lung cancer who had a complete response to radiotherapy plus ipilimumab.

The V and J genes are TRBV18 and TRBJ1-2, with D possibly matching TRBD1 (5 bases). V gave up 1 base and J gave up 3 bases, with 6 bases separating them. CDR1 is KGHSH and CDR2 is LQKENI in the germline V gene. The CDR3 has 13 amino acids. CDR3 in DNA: TGTGCCAGCTCACCACTGACAGACTATGGCTACACCTTC. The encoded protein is CASSPLTDYGYTF.

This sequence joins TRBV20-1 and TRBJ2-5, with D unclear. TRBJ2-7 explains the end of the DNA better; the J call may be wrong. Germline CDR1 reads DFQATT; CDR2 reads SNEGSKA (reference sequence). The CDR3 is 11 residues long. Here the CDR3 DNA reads TGCAGTTCGCGGCCGGAAATCGAGCAGTACTTC. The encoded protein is CSSRPEIEQYF.

For the CDR3, the DNA is TGTGCCAGCAGCGAACAGGGAACGGATGAAGCTTTCTTT. Its protein product is CASSEQGTDEAFF. This chain uses TRBV2 with TRBJ1-1, with TRBD1 as a possible D gene (6 bases). Germline V CDR1 and CDR2: SNHLY, FYNNEI. The CDR3 contains 13 residues. V was cut by 6 bases and J by 7 bases, with 15 bases left in between.

CDR3 sequence reads: CASTWGQPNTGELFF. In DNA form, the CDR3 reads TGTGCCAGCACCTGGGGACAGCCGAACACCGGGGAGCTGTTTTTT. The chain combines TRBV6-1 with TRBJ2-2; 7 positions agree with TRBD1. V was pared by 7 bases and J by 0 bases, with 5 bases of the junction left unmatched. Germline loops: CDR1 MNHNS, CDR2 SASEGT. The CDR3 length is 15 residues.

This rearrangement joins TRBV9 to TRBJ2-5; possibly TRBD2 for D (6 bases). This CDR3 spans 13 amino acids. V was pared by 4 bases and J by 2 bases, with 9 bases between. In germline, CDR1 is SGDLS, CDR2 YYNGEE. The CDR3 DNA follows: TGTGCCAGCAGCTTCAGCGGGCAAGAGACCCAGTACTTC. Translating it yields CASSFSGQETQYF.

CDR3 in amino acids: CASSPFQGDYNEQFF. Here the CDR3 DNA reads TGTGCCAGCTCACCATTCCAGGGGGACTACAATGAGCAGTTCTTC. The J gene is TRBJ2-1, the V gene TRBV18, with 7 bases identical to TRBD1. Germline V gives CDR1 KGHSH, CDR2 LQKENI. V shed 2 bases, J shed 3 bases, and the junction held 4 bases outside the gene matches. This CDR3 is built from 15 residues.

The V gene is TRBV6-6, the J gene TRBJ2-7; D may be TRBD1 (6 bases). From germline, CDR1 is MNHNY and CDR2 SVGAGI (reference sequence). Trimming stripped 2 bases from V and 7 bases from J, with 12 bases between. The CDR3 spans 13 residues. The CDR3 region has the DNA TGTGCCAGCAGTTACGAGGGGGTGAGGGAGCAGTACTTC. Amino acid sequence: CASSYEGVREQYF.

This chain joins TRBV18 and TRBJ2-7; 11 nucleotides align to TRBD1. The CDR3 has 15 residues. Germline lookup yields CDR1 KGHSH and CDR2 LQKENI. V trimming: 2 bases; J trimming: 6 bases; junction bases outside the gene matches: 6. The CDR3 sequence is CASSPVGQGASEQYF. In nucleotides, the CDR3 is TGTGCCAGCTCACCAGTCGGACAGGGGGCCTCCGAGCAGTACTTC.

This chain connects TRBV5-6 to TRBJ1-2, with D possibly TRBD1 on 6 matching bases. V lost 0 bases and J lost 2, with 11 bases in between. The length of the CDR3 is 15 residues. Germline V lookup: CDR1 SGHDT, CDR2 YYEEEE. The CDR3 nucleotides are TGTGCCAGCAGCTTGGCGGACAGACCAAACTATGGCTACACCTTC. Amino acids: CASSLADRPNYGYTF.

The CDR3 spells CASRVWGGRYNEQFF. The CDR3 coding sequence is TGTGCCAGCAGGGTTTGGGGGGGCCGCTACAATGAGCAGTTCTTC. The chain has TRBV11-2 and TRBJ2-1, with D possibly TRBD2 on 7 matching bases. CDR1 and CDR2 from the germline V gene are SGHAT and FQNNGV. The CDR3 loop spans 15 amino acids. The germline V and J ends were trimmed by 6 bases and 3 bases, with 15 bases remaining between them.

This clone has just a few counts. The CDR3 DNA reads as TGTGCCAGCGCCCGGCTAGCGGGGCACAATGAGCAGTTCTTC. Translation gives CASARLAGHNEQFF. The chain recombines TRBV28 with TRBJ2-1, with 9 nucleotides matching TRBD2. J was trimmed by 5 bases and V by 8 bases; bases with no gene match: 7. The V gene's germline CDR1 is MDHEN and CDR2 SYDVKM. The CDR3 runs to 14 residues. Variable domain in full (rest from reference TRBV28 and TRBJ2-1): DVKVTQSSRYLVKRTGEKVFLECVQDMDHENMFWYRQDPGLGLRLIYFSYDVKMKEKGDIPEGYSVSREKKERFSLILESASTNQTSMYLCASARLAGHNEQFFGPGTRLTVL.

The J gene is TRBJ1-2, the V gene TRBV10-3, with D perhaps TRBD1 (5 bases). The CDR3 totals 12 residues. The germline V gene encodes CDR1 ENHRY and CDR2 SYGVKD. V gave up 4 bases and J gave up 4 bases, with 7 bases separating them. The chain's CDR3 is CAISGTSYGYTF. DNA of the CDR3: TGTGCCATCAGTGGGACATCCTATGGCTACACCTTC.

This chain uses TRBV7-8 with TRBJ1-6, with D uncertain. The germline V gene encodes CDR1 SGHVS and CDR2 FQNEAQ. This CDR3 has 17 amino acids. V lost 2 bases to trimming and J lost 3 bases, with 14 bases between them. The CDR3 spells CASSLNLMGIYNSPLHF. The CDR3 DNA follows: TGTGCCAGCAGCTTAAATCTGATGGGCATCTATAATTCACCCCTCCACTTT. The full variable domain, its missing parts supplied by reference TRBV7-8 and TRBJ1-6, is GAGVSQSPRYKVAKRGQDVALRCDPISGHVSLFWYQQALGQGPEFLTYFQNEAQLDKSGLPSDRFFAERPEGSVSTLKIQRTQQEDSAVYLCASSLNLMGIYNSPLHFGNGTRLTVT.

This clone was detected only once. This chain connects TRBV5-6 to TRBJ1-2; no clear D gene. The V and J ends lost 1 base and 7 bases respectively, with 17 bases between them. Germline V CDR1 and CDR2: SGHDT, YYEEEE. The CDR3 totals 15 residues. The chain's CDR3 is CASSLSFLGGGGYTF. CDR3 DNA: TGTGCCAGCAGCTTGTCCTTCTTGGGAGGCGGTGGCTACACCTTC.

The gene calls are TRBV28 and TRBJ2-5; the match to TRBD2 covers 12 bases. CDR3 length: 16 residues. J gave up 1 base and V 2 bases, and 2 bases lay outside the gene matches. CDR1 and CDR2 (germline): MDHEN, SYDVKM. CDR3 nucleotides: TGTGCCAGCAGTTTAACACTAGCGGGAGGCCAAGAGACCCAGTACTTC. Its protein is CASSLTLAGGQETQYF. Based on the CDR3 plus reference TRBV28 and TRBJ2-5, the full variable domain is DVKVTQSSRYLVKRTGEKVFLECVQDMDHENMFWYRQDPGLGLRLIYFSYDVKMKEKGDIPEGYSVSREKKERFSLILESASTNQTSMYLCASSLTLAGGQETQYFGPGTRLLVL.

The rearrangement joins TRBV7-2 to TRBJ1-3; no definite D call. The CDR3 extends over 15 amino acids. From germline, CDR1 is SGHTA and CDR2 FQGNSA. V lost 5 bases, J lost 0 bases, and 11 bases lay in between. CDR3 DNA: TGTGCCAGCAGCGCAGACTTAATCTCTGGAAACACCATATATTTT. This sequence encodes CASSADLISGNTIYF.

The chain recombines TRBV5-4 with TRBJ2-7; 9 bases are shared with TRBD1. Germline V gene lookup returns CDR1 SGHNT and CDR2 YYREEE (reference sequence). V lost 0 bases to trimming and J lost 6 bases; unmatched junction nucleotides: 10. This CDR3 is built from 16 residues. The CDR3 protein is CASSLASGTGLSEQYF. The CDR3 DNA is TGTGCCAGCAGCTTGGCCTCCGGGACAGGGCTGTCCGAGCAGTACTTC.

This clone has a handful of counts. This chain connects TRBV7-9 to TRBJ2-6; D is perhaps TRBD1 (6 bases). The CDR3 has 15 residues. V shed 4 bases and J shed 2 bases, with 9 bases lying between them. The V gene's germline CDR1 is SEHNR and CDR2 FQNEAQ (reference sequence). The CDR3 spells CASSSHRAGANVLTF. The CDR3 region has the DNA TGTGCCAGCAGCTCCCACAGGGCTGGGGCCAACGTCCTGACTTTC.

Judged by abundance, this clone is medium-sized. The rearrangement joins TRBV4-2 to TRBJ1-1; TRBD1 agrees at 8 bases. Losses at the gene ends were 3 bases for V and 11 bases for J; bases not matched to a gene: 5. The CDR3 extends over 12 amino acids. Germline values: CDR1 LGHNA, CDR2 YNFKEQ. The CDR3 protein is CASSHTTGVAFF. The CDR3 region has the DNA TGTGCCAGCAGCCACACGACAGGGGTGGCTTTCTTT.

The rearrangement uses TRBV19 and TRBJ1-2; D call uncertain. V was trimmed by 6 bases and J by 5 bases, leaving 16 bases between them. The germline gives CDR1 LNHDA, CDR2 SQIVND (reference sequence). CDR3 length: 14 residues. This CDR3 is CASSPTQTYYGYTF. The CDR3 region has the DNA TGTGCCAGTAGCCCAACACAGACCTATTATGGCTACACCTTC.

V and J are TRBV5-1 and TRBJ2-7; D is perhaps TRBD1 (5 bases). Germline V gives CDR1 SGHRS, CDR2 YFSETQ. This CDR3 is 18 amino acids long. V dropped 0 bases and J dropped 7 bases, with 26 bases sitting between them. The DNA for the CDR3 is TGCGCCAGCAGCTTGGTCCCACCGCTTTCAGTACGGTCAGGGGAGCAGTACTTC. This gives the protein CASSLVPPLSVRSGEQYF. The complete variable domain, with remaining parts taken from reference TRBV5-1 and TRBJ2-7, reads KAGVTQTPRYLIKTRGQQVTLSCSPISGHRSVSWYQQTPGQGLQFLFEYFSETQRNKGNFPGRFSGRQFSNSRSEMNVSTLELGDSALYLCASSLVPPLSVRSGEQYFGPGTRLTVT.

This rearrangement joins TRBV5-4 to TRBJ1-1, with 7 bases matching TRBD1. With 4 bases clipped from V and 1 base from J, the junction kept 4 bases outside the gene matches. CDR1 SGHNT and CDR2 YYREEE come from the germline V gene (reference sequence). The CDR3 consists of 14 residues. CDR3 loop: CASSVRDRNTEAFF. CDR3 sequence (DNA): TGTGCCAGCAGCGTCCGGGACAGGAACACTGAAGCTTTCTTT. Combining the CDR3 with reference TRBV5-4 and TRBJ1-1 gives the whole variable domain ETGVTQSPTHLIKTRGQQVTLRCSSQSGHNTVSWYQQALGQGPQFIFQYYREEENGRGNFPPRFSGLQFPNYSSELNVNALELDDSALYLCASSVRDRNTEAFFGQGTRLTVV.

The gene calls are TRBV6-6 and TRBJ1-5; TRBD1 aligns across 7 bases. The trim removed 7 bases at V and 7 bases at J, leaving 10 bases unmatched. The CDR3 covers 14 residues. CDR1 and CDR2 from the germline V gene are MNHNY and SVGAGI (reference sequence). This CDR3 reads CASTTTGNHQPQHF. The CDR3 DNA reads TGTGCCAGCACGACGACAGGGAACCACCAGCCCCAGCATTTT.

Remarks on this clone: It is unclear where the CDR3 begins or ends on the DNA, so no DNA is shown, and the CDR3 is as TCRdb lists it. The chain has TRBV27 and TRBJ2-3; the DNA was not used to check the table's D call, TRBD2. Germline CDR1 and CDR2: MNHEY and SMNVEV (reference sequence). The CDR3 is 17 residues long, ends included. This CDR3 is CASSTSGGAGKEDTQYF.